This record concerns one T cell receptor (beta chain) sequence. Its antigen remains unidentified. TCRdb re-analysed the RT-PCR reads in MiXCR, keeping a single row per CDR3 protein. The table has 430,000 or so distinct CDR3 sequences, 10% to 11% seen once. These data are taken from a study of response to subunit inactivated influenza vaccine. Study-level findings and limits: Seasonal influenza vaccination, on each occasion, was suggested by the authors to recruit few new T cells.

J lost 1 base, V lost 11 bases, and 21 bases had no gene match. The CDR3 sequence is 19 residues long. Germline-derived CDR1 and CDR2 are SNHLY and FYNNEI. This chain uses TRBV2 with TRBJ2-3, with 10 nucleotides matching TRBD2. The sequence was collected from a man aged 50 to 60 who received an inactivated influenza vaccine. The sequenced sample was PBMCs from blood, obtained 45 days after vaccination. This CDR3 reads CAFCFFPSGRRDRTDTQYF. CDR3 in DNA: TGTGCCTTCTGTTTTTTTCCTAGCGGGAGACGGGATCGCACAGATACGCAGTATTTT. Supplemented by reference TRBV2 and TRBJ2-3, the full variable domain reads EPEVTQTPSHQVTQMGQEVILRCVPISNHLYFYWYRQILGQKVEFLVSFYNNEISEKSEIFDDQFSVERPDGSNFTLKIRSTKLEDSAMYFCAFCFFPSGRRDRTDTQYFGPGTRLTVL.